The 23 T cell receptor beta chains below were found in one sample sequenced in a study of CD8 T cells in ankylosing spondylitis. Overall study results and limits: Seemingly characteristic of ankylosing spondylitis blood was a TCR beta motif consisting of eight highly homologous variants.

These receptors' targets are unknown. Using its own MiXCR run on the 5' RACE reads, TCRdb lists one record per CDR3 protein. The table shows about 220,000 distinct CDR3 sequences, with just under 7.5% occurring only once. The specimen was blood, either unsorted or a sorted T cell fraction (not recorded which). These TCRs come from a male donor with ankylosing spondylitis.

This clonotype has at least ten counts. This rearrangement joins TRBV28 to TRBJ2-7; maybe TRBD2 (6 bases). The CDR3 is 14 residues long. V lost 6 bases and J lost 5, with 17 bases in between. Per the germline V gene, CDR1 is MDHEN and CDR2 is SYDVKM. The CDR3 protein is CASSWVRAGNEQYF. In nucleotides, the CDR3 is TGTGCCAGCAGCTGGGTCAGGGCGGGGAACGAGCAGTACTTC.

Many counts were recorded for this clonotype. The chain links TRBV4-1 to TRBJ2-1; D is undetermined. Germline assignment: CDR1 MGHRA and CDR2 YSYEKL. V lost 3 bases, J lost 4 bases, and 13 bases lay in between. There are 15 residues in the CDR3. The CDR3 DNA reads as TGCGCCAGCAGCCATCTAATCGGTAGTTACAATGAGCAGTTCTTC. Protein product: CASSHLIGSYNEQFF.

CDR3 sequence: CSARRGLAGLMEFF. The DNA of the CDR3 is TGCAGTGCTAGACGGGGACTAGCGGGGTTGATGGAGTTCTTC. V and J are TRBV20-1 and TRBJ2-1; 13 bases align to TRBD2. The CDR3 consists of 14 residues. V was clipped by 2 bases and J by 14 bases; unmatched bases: 9. Germline-derived CDR1 and CDR2 are DFQATT and SNEGSKA (reference sequence).

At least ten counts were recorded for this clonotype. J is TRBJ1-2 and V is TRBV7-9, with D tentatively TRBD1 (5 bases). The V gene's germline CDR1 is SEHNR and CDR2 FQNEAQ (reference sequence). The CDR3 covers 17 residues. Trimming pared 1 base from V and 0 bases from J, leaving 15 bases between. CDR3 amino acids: CASSLGGSGTANYGYTF. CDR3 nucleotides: TGTGCCAGCAGCTTAGGGGGCTCCGGGACCGCTAACTATGGCTACACCTTC.

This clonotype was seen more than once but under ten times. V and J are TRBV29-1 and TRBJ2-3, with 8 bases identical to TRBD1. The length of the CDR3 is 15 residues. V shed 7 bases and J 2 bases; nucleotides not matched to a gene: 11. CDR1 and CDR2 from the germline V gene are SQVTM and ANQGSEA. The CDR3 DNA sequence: TGCAGCGCCATGGGACAGGCCTTTCTCACAGATACGCAGTATTTT. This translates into CSAMGQAFLTDTQYF.

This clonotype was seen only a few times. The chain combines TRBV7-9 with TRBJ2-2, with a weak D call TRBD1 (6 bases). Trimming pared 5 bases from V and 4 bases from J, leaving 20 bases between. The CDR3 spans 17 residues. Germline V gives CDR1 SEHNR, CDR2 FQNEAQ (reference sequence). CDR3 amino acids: CASSTSDSRGSTGELFF. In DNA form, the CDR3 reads TGTGCCAGCAGCACCTCGGACAGTCGCGGAAGCACCGGGGAGCTGTTTTTT.

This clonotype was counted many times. The DNA for the CDR3 is TGTGCCAGCAGTTTGAAGGGCAATCAGCCCCAGCATTTT. Its translation: CASSLKGNQPQHF. The chain links TRBV27 to TRBJ1-5; D uncertain. This CDR3 comprises 13 residues. Trimming shortened V by 3 bases and J by 2 bases, and 5 bases separated the two germline ends. Germline CDR1 MNHEY, CDR2 SMNVEV (reference sequence).

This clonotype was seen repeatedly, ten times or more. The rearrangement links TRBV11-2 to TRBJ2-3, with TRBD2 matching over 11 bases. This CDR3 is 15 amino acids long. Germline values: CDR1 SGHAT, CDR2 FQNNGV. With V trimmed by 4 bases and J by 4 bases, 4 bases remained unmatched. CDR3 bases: TGTGCCAGCAGCTCCCCGACTAGCGGGGCAGATACGCAGTATTTT. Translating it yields CASSSPTSGADTQYF.

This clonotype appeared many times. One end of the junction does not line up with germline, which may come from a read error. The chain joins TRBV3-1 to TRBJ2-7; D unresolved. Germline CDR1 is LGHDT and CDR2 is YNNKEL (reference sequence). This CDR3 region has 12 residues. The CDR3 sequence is CASSQTPYEQYF. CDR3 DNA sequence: TGTGCCAGCAGCCAGACTCCCTATGAGCAGTACTTC.

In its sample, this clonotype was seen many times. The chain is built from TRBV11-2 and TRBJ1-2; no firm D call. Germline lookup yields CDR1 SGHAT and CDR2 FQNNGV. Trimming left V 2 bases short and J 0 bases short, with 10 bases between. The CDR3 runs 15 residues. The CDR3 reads CASSLNRISNYGYTF. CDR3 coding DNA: TGTGCCAGCAGCTTAAACAGAATATCTAACTATGGCTACACCTTC.

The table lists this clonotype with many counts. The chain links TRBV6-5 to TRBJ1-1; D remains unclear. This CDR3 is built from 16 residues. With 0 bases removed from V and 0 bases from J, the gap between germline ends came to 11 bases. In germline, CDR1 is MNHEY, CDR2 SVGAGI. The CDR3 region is CASSYSEGSLNTEAFF. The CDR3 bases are TGTGCCAGCAGTTACTCGGAGGGTAGCCTGAACACTGAAGCTTTCTTT.

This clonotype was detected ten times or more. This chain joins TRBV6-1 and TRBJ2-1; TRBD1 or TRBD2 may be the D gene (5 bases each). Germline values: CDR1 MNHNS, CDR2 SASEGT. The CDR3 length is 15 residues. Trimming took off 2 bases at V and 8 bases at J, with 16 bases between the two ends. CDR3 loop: CASSEPPGTSDEQFF. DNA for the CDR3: TGTGCCAGCAGTGAACCCCCCGGGACCTCAGATGAGCAGTTCTTC.

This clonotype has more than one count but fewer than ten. CDR3 in amino acids: CASTSLWGAVGADTQYF. The CDR3 DNA reads as TGTGCCAGCACTTCCCTATGGGGAGCGGTGGGCGCAGATACGCAGTATTTT. The chain combines TRBV6-5 with TRBJ2-3; perhaps TRBD2 as D (5 bases). This CDR3 comprises 17 residues. Germline V lookup: CDR1 MNHEY, CDR2 SVGAGI. Trimming pared 7 bases from V and 4 bases from J, leaving 24 bases between.

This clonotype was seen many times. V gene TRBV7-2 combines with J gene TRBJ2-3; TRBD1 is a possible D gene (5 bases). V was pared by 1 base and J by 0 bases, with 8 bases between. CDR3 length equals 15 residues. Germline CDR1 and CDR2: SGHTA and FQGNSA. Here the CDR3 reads CASSLVRVSTDTQYF. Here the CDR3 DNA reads TGTGCCAGCAGCTTAGTCAGGGTTAGCACAGATACGCAGTATTTT.

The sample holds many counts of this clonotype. The CDR3 DNA reads as TGCAGCGCCTGGGACGAGGGGACCTATGGCTACACCTTC. It is translated as CSAWDEGTYGYTF. The genes are TRBV29-1 and TRBJ1-2, with D possibly TRBD1 on 5 matching bases. There are 13 residues in the CDR3. Germline CDR1 is SQVTM and CDR2 is ANQGSEA. Trimming shortened V by 7 bases and J by 4 bases, and 16 bases separated the two germline ends.

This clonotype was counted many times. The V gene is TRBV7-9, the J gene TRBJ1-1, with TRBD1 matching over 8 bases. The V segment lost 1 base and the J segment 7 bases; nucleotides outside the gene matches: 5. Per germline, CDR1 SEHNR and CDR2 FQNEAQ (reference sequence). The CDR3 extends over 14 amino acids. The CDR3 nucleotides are TGTGCCAGCAGCTTAGGGCAGGGGGCTGGTGAAGCTTTCTTT. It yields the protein CASSLGQGAGEAFF.

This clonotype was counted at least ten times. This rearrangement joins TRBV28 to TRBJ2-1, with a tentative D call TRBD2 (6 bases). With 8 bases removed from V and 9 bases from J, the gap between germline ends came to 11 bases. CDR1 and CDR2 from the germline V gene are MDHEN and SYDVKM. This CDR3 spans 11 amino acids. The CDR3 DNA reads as TGTGCCAGCCGAATCGGGGGTGAGCAGTTCTTC. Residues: CASRIGGEQFF. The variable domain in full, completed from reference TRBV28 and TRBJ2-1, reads DVKVTQSSRYLVKRTGEKVFLECVQDMDHENMFWYRQDPGLGLRLIYFSYDVKMKEKGDIPEGYSVSREKKERFSLILESASTNQTSMYLCASRIGGEQFFGPGTRLTVL.

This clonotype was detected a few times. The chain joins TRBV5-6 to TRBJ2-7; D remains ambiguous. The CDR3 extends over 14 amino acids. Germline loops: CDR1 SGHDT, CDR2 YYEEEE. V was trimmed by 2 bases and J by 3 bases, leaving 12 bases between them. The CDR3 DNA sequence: TGTGCCAGCAGCTTCGCTATTACTTTCTACGAGCAGTACTTC. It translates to CASSFAITFYEQYF.

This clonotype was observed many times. In nucleotides, the CDR3 is TGCGCCAGCACTGTCCCGACAGGGTACAATGAGCAGTTCTTC. This translates into CASTVPTGYNEQFF. J is TRBJ2-1 and V is TRBV5-1; TRBD1 matches at 7 bases. Germline trimming cut 6 bases from V and 4 bases from J; bases unmatched to any gene: 7. The CDR3 runs 14 residues. Germline CDR1 SGHRS, CDR2 YFSETQ.

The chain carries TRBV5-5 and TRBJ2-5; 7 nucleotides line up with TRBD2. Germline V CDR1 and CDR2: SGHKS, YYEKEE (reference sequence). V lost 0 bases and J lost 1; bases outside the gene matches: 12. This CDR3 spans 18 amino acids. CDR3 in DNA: TGTGCCAGCAGCTTGGTGGGGGAATTAAGCGGGACCCAAGAGACCCAGTACTTC. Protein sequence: CASSLVGELSGTQETQYF.

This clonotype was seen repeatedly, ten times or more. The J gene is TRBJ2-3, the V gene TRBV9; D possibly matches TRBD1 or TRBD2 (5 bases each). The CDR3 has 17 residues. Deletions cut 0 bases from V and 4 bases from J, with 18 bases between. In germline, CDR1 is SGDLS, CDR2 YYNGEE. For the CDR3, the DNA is TGTGCCAGCAGCGTAGTGCCTGCCGTTCGGGGCTCAGATACGCAGTATTTT. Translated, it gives CASSVVPAVRGSDTQYF.

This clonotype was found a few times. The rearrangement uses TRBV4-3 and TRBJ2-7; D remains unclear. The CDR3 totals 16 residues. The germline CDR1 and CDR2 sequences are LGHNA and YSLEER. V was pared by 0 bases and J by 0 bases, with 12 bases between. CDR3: CASSQDSHGSSYEQYF. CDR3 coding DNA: TGCGCCAGCAGCCAAGATAGTCACGGATCCTCCTACGAGCAGTACTTC.

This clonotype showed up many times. In DNA form, the CDR3 reads TGTGCCACCAGCAGAGATGGGATTGGGACAGGCCAAGAGACCCAGTACTTC. Its translation: CATSRDGIGTGQETQYF. The chain combines TRBV15 with TRBJ2-5, with TRBD1 matching over 8 bases. The V and J ends lost 0 bases and 1 base, in that order; junction bases with no gene match: 7. The CDR3 totals 17 residues. Germline V CDR1 and CDR2: LNHNV, YYDKDF (reference sequence).